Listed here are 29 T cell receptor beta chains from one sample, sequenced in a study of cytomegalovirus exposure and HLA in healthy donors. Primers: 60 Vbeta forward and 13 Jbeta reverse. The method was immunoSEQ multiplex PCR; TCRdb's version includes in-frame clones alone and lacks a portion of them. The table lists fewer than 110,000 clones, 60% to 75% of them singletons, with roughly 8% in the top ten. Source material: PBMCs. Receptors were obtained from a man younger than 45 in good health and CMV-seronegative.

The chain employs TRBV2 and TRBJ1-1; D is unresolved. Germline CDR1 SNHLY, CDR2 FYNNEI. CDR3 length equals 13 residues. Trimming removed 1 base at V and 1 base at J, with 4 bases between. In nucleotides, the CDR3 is TGTGCCAGCAGTGAAGGAGGGAACACTGAAGCTTTCTTT. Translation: CASSEGGNTEAFF.

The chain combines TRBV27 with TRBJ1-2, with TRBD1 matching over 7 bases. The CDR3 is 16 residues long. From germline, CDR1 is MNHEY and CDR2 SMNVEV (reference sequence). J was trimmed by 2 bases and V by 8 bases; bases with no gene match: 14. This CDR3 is CASYSPDRVGNYGYTF. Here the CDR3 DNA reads TGTGCCAGCTATAGCCCAGACAGGGTCGGAAACTATGGCTACACCTTC.

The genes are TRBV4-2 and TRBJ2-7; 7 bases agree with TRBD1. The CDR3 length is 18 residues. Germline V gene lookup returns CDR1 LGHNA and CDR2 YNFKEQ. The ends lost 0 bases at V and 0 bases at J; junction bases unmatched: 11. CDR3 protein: CASSQDNNRGQSSYEQYF. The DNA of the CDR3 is TGTGCCAGCAGCCAAGATAATAACAGGGGACAGAGCTCCTACGAGCAGTACTTC.

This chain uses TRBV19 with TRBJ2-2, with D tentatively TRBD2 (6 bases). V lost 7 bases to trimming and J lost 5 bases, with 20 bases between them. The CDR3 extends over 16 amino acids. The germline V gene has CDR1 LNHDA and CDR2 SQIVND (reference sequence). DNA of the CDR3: TGTGCCAGTAAGACGACTGGCGGGATGGGTACCGGGGAGCTGTTTTTT. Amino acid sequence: CASKTTGGMGTGELFF.

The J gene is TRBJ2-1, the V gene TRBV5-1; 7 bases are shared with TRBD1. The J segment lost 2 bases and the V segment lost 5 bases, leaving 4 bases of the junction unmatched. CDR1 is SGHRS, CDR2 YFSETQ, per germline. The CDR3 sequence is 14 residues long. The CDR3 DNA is TGCGCCAGCAGTTGGGACAGTCCCTACAATGAGCAGTTCTTC. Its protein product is CASSWDSPYNEQFF.

CDR3 DNA sequence: TGTGCCAGCAGCGTATCCGGCGGGGGTCCAACCCCCTACGAGCAGTACTTC. It specifies CASSVSGGGPTPYEQYF. The chain carries TRBV9 and TRBJ2-7; 7 nucleotides agree with TRBD2. CDR1 and CDR2 from the germline V gene are SGDLS and YYNGEE. J gave up 2 bases and V 1 base, and 12 bases lay outside the gene matches. The CDR3 consists of 17 residues.

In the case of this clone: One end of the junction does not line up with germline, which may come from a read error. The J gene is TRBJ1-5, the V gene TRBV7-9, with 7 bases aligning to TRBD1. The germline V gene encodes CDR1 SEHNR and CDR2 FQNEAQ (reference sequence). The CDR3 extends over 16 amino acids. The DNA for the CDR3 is TGTTCCAGCAGCTTAGACAGGGCCCATAGCAATCAGCCCCAGCATTTT. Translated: CSSSLDRAHSNQPQHF.

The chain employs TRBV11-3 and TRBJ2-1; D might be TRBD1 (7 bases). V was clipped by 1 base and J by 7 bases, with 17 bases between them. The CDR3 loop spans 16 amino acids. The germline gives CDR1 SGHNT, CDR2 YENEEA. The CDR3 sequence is CASSLGGGRAGNEQFF. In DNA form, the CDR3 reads TGTGCCAGCAGCTTAGGAGGGGGCAGGGCGGGGAATGAGCAGTTCTTC. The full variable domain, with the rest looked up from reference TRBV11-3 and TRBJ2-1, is EAGVVQSPRYKIIEKKQPVAFWCNPISGHNTLYWYLQNLGQGPELLIRYENEEAVDDSQLPKDRFSAERLKGVDSTLKIQPAELGDSAVYLCASSLGGGRAGNEQFFGPGTRLTVL.

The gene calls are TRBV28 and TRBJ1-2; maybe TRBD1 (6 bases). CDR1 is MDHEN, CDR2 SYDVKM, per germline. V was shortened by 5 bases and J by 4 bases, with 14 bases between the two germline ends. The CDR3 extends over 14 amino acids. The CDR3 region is CASSPNRVIYGYTF. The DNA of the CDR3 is TGTGCCAGCAGTCCGAACAGGGTCATCTATGGCTACACCTTC.

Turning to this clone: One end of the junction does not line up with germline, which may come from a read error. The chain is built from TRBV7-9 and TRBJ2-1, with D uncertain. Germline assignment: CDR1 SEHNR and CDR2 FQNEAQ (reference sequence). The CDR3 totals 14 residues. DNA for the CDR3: TGTGCCAGCAGTCCAGTATCCTCCTGCAATGAGCAGTTCTTC. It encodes CASSPVSSCNEQFF.

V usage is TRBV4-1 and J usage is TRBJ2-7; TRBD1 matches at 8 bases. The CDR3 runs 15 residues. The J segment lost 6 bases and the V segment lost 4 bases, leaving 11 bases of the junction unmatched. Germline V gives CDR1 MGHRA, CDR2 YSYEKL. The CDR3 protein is CASSPGGSRTVEQYF. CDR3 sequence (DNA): TGCGCCAGCAGCCCAGGGGGCTCCAGGACGGTCGAGCAGTACTTC.

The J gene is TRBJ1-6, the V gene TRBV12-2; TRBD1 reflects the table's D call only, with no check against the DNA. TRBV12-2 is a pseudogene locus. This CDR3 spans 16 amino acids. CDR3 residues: CASRYEQGTDNSPLHF. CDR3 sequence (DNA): TGTGCAAGTCGCTACGAACAGGGTACCGATAATTCACCCCTCCACTTT.

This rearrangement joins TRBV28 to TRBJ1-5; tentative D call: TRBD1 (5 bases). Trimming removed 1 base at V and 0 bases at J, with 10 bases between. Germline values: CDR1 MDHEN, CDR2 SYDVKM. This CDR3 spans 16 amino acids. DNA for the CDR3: TGTGCCAGCAGTTTATTGGGCAGGGCTAGCAATCAGCCCCAGCATTTT. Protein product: CASSLLGRASNQPQHF.

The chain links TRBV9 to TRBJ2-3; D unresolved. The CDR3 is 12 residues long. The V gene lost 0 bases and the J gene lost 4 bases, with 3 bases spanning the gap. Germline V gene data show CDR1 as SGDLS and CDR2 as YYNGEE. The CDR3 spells CASSVASDTQYF. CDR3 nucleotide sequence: TGTGCCAGCAGCGTAGCGTCAGATACGCAGTATTTT.

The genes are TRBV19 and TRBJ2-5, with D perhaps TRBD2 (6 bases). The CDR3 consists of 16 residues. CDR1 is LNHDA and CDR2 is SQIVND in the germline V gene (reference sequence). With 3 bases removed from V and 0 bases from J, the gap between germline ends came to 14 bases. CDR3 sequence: CASSIMGGHYQETQYF. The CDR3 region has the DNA TGTGCCAGTAGTATTATGGGGGGTCATTACCAAGAGACCCAGTACTTC.

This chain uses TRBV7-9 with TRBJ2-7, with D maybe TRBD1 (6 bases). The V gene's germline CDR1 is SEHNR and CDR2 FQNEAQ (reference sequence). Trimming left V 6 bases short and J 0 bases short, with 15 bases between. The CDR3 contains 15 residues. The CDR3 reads CASRRTQDSSYEQYF. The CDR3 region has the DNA TGTGCCAGCAGACGAACCCAGGACAGCTCCTACGAGCAGTACTTC. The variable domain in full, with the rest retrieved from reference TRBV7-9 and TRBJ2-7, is DTGVSQNPRHKITKRGQNVTFRCDPISEHNRLYWYRQTLGQGPEFLTYFQNEAQLEKSRLLSDRFSAERPKGSFSTLEIQRTEQGDSAMYLCASRRTQDSSYEQYFGPGTRLTVT.

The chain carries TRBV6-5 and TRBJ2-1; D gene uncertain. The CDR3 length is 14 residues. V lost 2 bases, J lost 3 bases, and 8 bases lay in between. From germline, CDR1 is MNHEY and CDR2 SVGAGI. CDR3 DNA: TGTGCCAGCAGTTACGCGGCGGTCTACAATGAGCAGTTCTTC. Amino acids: CASSYAAVYNEQFF.

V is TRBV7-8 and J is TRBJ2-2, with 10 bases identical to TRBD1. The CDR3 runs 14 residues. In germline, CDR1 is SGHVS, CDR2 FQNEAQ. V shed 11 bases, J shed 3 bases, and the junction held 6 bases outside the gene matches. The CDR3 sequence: CAGRQGADTGELFF. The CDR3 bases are TGTGCCGGAAGACAGGGGGCGGACACCGGGGAGCTGTTTTTT.

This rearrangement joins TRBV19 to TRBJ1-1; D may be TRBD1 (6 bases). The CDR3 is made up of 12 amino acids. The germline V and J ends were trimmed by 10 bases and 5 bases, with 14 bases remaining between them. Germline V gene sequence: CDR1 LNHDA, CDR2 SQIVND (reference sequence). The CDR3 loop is CATTGQYTEAFF. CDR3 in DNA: TGTGCCACCACAGGGCAGTATACTGAAGCTTTCTTT.

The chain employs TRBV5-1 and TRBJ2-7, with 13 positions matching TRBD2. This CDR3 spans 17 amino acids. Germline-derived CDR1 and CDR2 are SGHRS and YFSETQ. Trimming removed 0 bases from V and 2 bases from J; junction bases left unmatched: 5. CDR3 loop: CASSLVGGLAGAYEQYF. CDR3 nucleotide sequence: TGCGCCAGCAGCTTGGTAGGAGGACTAGCGGGGGCCTACGAGCAGTACTTC.

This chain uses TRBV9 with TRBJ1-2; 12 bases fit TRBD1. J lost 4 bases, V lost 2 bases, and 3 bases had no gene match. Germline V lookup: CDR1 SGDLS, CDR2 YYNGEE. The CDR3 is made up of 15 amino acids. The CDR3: CASSVGTGGIYGYTF. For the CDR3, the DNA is TGTGCCAGCAGCGTGGGGACAGGGGGCATCTATGGCTACACCTTC. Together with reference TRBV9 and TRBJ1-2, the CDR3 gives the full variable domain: DSGVTQTPKHLITATGQRVTLRCSPRSGDLSVYWYQQSLDQGLQFLIQYYNGEERAKGNILERFSAQQFPDLHSELNLSSLELGDSALYFCASSVGTGGIYGYTFGSGTRLTVV.

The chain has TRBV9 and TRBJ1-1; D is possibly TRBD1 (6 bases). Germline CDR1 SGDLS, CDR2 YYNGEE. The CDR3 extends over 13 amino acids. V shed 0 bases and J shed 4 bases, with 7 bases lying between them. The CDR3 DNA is TGTGCCAGCAGCGTAGACAGGGCCACTGAAGCTTTCTTT. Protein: CASSVDRATEAFF.

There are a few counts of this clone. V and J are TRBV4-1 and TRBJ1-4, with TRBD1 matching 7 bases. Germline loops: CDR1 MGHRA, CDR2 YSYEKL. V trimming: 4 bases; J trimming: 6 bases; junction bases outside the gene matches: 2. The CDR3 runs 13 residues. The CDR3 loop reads CASSPGTDEKLFF. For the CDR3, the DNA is TGCGCCAGCAGCCCCGGGACAGATGAAAAACTGTTTTTT.

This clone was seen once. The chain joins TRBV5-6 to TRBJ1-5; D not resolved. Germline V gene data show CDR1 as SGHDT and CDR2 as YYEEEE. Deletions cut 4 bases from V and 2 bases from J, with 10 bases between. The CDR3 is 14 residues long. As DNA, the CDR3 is TGTGCCAGCAGCCCGGCCGGGGGCAATCAGCCCCAGCATTTT. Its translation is CASSPAGGNQPQHF. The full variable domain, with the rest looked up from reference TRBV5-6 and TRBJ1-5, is DAGVTQSPTHLIKTRGQQVTLRCSPKSGHDTVSWYQQALGQGPQFIFQYYEEEERQRGNFPDRFSGHQFPNYSSELNVNALLLGDSALYLCASSPAGGNQPQHFGDGTRLSIL.

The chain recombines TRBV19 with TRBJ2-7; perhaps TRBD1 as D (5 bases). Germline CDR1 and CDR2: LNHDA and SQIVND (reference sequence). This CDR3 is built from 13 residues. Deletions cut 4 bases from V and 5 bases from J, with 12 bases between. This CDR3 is CASSKGRDHEQYF. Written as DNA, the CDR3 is TGTGCCAGTAGTAAGGGCAGGGATCACGAGCAGTACTTC.

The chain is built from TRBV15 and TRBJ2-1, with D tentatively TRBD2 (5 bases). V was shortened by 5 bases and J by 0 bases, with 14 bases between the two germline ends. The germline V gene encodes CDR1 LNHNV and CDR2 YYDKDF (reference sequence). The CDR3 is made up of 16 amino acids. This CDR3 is CATSPWTLPSYNEQFF. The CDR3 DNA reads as TGTGCCACCAGCCCCTGGACTTTACCCTCCTACAATGAGCAGTTCTTC.

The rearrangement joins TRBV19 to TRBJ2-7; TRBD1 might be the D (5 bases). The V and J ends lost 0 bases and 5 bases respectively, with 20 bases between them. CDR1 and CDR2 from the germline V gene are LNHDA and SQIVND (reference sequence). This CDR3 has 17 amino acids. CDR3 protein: CASSIDTIWQGKNEQYF. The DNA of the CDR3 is TGTGCCAGTAGTATAGATACGATTTGGCAGGGCAAGAACGAGCAGTACTTC. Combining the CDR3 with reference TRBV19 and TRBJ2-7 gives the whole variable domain DGGITQSPKYLFRKEGQNVTLSCEQNLNHDAMYWYRQDPGQGLRLIYYSQIVNDFQKGDIAEGYSVSREKKESFPLTVTSAQKNPTAFYLCASSIDTIWQGKNEQYFGPGTRLTVT.

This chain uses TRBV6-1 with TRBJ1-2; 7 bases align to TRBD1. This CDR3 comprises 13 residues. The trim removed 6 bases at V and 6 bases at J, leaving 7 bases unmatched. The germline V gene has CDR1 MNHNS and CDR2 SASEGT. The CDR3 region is CASREQGSNGYTF. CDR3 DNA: TGTGCCAGCAGGGAACAGGGGTCGAATGGCTACACCTTC.

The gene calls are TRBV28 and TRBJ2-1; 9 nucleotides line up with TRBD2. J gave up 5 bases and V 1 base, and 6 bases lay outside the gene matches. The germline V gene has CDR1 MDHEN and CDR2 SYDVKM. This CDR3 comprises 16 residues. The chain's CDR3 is CASSLFRTSVNNEQFF. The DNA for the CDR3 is TGTGCCAGCAGTTTATTTCGGACTAGCGTAAACAATGAGCAGTTCTTC.